This note documents a single T cell receptor (beta chain) sequence. Its target is not known. Described time point: newly diagnosed GD, antithyroid drugs for less than 3 months. PBMC-derived RNA was used for the TCR library. Graves' disease was diagnosed by American Thyroid Association guidelines. This sample was taken from a study of regulatory T cells in long-lasting Graves disease. Building the TCR beta libraries relied on iRepertoire HTBI primers, and CDR3 regions underwent Arm-PCR. TCRdb ran MiXCR on the multiplex PCR reads and lists one entry per CDR3 protein. This sample has roughly 500,000 distinct CDR3 sequences, with approximately 12% found just once. The length of the CDR3 is 13 residues. Per the germline V gene, CDR1 is GTSNPN and CDR2 is SVGIG (reference sequence). V lost 0 bases and J 1 base, leaving 6 bases between the germline ends. Study-level results: What was studied was peripheral blood only, and not thyroid tissue.

This sample also belongs to another study, concerning T cells in Graves' hyperthyroidism and ophthalmopathy. From that study: Diagnosis relied on clinical symptoms, serum thyroxine and TRAb, thyroid ultrasound and orbital computed tomography.

The V gene is TRBV30, the J gene TRBJ1-1; D gene ambiguous. The source material was peripheral blood mononuclear cells (PBMCs), sampled at new diagnosis, from a patient treated with antithyroid drugs. This clonotype was obtained from a woman between 25 and 40 years old with Graves disease. This CDR3 is CAWSVRENTEAFF. The CDR3 bases are TGTGCCTGGAGTGTAAGGGAGAACACTGAAGCTTTCTTT. Full variable domain (rest looked up from reference TRBV30 and TRBJ1-1): SQTIHQWPATLVQPVGSPLSLECTVEGTSNPNLYWYRQAAGRGLQLLFYSVGIGQISSEVPQNLSASRPQDRQFILSSKKLLLSDSGFYLCAWSVRENTEAFFGQGTRLTVV.